This is a list of T cell receptor beta chains from one sample in a study of blood T cell repertoires in COVID-19. TCRdb keeps only in-frame clones here, not all; method: immunoSEQ multiplex PCR. Of about 140,000 clones detected, 78% appear once; the ten largest clones hold approximately 6%. The sample was PBMCs or T cells enriched from blood (not recorded which). These receptors came from a woman aged 45-65 years who had recovered from COVID-19. Both conserved end residues are part of each CDR3. The D gene is left open where the match is weak. The size of a clone is reported for some rows only, either as once, few or many, or as a class for expanded clones.

J: TRBJ2-2; V: TRBV12-3/TRBV12-4; D: -; size: -; DNA: TGTGCCAGTCCGACAGAAGCCACCGGGGAGCTGTTTTTT; CDR3: CASPTEATGELFF
J: TRBJ1-6; V: TRBV19; D: TRBD1; size: -; DNA: TGTGCCAGTCAAGGACAGGTCGGAAATTCACCCCTCCACTTT; CDR3: CASQGQVGNSPLHF
J: TRBJ1-4; V: TRBV5-1; D: TRBD1; size: -; DNA: TGCGCCAGCAGCTTGGAGGGCCCGACAGGGCCGGAGGAAAAACTGTTTTTT; CDR3: CASSLEGPTGPEEKLFF
J: TRBJ1-5; V: TRBV19; D: -; size: -; DNA: TGTGCCAGTAGTATCAAGGCAGGGGGCAATCAGCCCCAGCATTTT; CDR3: CASSIKAGGNQPQHF
J: TRBJ2-1; V: TRBV6-5; D: -; size: -; DNA: TGTGCCAGTGGACCGGGATACAATGAGCAGTTCTTC; CDR3: CASGPGYNEQFF
J: TRBJ1-4; V: TRBV7-9; D: TRBD1; size: -; DNA: TGTGCCAGCAGCCCCGGACAGGGTGAAAAACTGTTTTTT; CDR3: CASSPGQGEKLFF
J: TRBJ1-1; V: TRBV7-9; D: -; size: -; DNA: TGTGCCAGCAGCCCCCTGGACAAGCAGAACACTGAAGCTTTCTTT; CDR3: CASSPLDKQNTEAFF
J: TRBJ2-7; V: TRBV4-1; D: -; size: once; DNA: TGCGCCAGCAGCCTTCAAGGGACAAGTACCTACGAGCAGTACTTC; CDR3: CASSLQGTSTYEQYF
J: TRBJ2-2; V: TRBV27; D: -; size: -; DNA: TGTGCCAGCAGTTTTTCCTCCTGGAGGCTAGCGAACACCGGGGAGCTGTTTTTT; CDR3: CASSFSSWRLANTGELFF
J: TRBJ2-4; V: TRBV3-1/TRBV3-2; D: TRBD1; size: -; DNA: TGTGCCAGCAGCCAAGTAGGACAGGGGGCAAACATTCAGTACTTC; CDR3: CASSQVGQGANIQYF
J: TRBJ1-6; V: TRBV9; D: -; size: few; DNA: TGTGCCAGCAGCGTAGAGGGAGGAAGGGATTCACCCCTCCACTTT; CDR3: CASSVEGGRDSPLHF
J: TRBJ1-2; V: TRBV3-1/TRBV3-2; D: TRBD1; size: few; DNA: TGTGCCAGCAGCCGCGGACAGGGGAAGTATGGCTACACCTTC; CDR3: CASSRGQGKYGYTF
J: TRBJ2-2; V: TRBV5-1; D: TRBD1; size: -; DNA: TGCGCCAGCAGCTTGAGGGGACAGCCGAACACCGGGGAGCTGTTTTTT; CDR3: CASSLRGQPNTGELFF
J: TRBJ2-7; V: TRBV14; D: -; size: -; DNA: TGTGCCAGCAGCCAAGTCCAGGGATCGGACGAGCAGTACTTC; CDR3: CASSQVQGSDEQYF
J: TRBJ2-7; V: TRBV3-1/TRBV3-2; D: TRBD1; size: -; DNA: TGTGCCAGCAGCTTTGACAGGGCATCGCAGCTGTACTTC; CDR3: CASSFDRASQLYF
J: TRBJ1-2; V: TRBV7-9; D: -; size: -; DNA: TGTGCCAGCAGCTTAGCGCCAGGGCCTAACTATGGCTACACCTTC; CDR3: CASSLAPGPNYGYTF
J: TRBJ1-2; V: TRBV6-5; D: TRBD1; size: -; DNA: TGTGCCAGCAGCAGACAGGGCTCCGGGCCTAGTGGCTACACCTTC; CDR3: CASSRQGSGPSGYTF
J: TRBJ1-1; V: TRBV4-2; D: TRBD1; size: few; DNA: TGTGCCAGCAGCCAAGATAGCGGGACAGCTGAAGCTTTCTTT; CDR3: CASSQDSGTAEAFF
J: TRBJ1-4; V: TRBV3-1/TRBV3-2; D: -; size: -; DNA: TGTGCCAGCGGAGACGGTTCGGTTGCTAATGAAAAACTGTTTTTT; CDR3: CASGDGSVANEKLFF
J: TRBJ1-5; V: TRBV19; D: TRBD1; size: -; DNA: TGTGCCAGTAGTACCAGGGGGCATGGTCAGCCCCAGCATTTT; CDR3: CASSTRGHGQPQHF
J: TRBJ2-1; V: TRBV18; D: TRBD2; size: once; DNA: TGTGCCAGCTCATTACCGGGACTAGCGGGCACGAGCTCCTACAATGAGCAGTTCTTC; CDR3: CASSLPGLAGTSSYNEQFF
J: TRBJ2-2; V: TRBV19; D: -; size: -; DNA: TGTGCCAGTAGTATCATGCCAGGGAAGTACACCGGGGAGCTGTTTTTT; CDR3: CASSIMPGKYTGELFF
J: TRBJ2-5; V: TRBV11-2; D: -; size: -; DNA: TGTGCCAGCAGCCGGGACTACCAAGAGACCCAGTACTTC; CDR3: CASSRDYQETQYF
J: TRBJ2-7; V: TRBV6-1; D: -; size: -; DNA: TGTGCCAGCAGTGAATTGGCCAGGGGTGGGTACGAGCAGTACTTC; CDR3: CASSELARGGYEQYF
J: TRBJ2-5; V: TRBV27; D: TRBD1; size: -; DNA: TGTGCCAGCCACGACAGGGGGAAAGAGACCCAGTACTTC; CDR3: CASHDRGKETQYF
J: TRBJ1-3; V: TRBV19; D: TRBD1; size: -; DNA: TGTGCCAGTAGTACAGGGGGAGTCTTCTCTGGAAACACCATATATTTT; CDR3: CASSTGGVFSGNTIYF
J: TRBJ1-5; V: TRBV2; D: -; size: -; DNA: TGTGCCAGCCGGAAACTGACAGGCAATCAGCCCCAGCATTTT; CDR3: CASRKLTGNQPQHF
J: TRBJ2-3; V: TRBV4-2; D: -; size: few; DNA: TGTGCCAGCAGCCAGATAACAGGGTTGGGGTCAGATACGCAGTATTTT; CDR3: CASSQITGLGSDTQYF
J: TRBJ1-4; V: TRBV5-4; D: TRBD1; size: -; DNA: TGTGCCAGCAGCTACCCACAGGGGACAGGTGAAAAACTGTTTTTT; CDR3: CASSYPQGTGEKLFF
J: TRBJ1-2; V: TRBV2; D: TRBD1; size: once; DNA: TGTGCCAGCAGCCCGGGACAGGGAGGAGATGGCTACACCTTC; CDR3: CASSPGQGGDGYTF
J: TRBJ1-2; V: TRBV7-6; D: -; size: -; DNA: TGTGCCAGCAGCTCCGAGGCCGGGTTAGGCTATGGCTACACCTTC; CDR3: CASSSEAGLGYGYTF
J: TRBJ1-1; V: TRBV7-3; D: -; size: -; DNA: TGTGCCAGCATCCCCCGAGGGTCCGAAGCTTTCTTT; CDR3: CASIPRGSEAFF
J: TRBJ1-5; V: TRBV28; D: -; size: -; DNA: TGTGCCACCGGGGGGGACGGAACCTATAGCAATCAGCCCCAGCATTTT; CDR3: CATGGDGTYSNQPQHF
J: TRBJ2-1; V: TRBV2; D: -; size: -; DNA: TGTGCCAGCACCAGGGGAATATCCTACAATGAGCAGTTCTTC; CDR3: CASTRGISYNEQFF
J: TRBJ2-2; V: TRBV5-4; D: TRBD1; size: few; DNA: TGTGCCAGCAGCTTACAGGGGTGGAACACCGGGGAGCTGTTTTTT; CDR3: CASSLQGWNTGELFF
J: TRBJ1-5; V: TRBV23-1; D: -; size: -; DNA: TGCGCCAGCAGTCATCAGGAACAGGTCAATCAGCCCCAGCATTTT; CDR3: CASSHQEQVNQPQHF
J: TRBJ1-3; V: TRBV9; D: TRBD1; size: -; DNA: TGTGCCAGCAGCGTAGTCCCAAGGACAGGGAGCTCTGGAAACACCATATATTTT; CDR3: CASSVVPRTGSSGNTIYF
J: TRBJ1-1; V: TRBV6-5; D: TRBD1; size: -; DNA: TGTGCCAGCAGTCAATGGACAGGTGATAATGAAGCTTTCTTT; CDR3: CASSQWTGDNEAFF
J: TRBJ1-5; V: TRBV6-5; D: -; size: medium-sized; DNA: TGTGCCAGCACGGGCGGGGAGGCAGGCAATCAGCCCCAGCATTTT; CDR3: CASTGGEAGNQPQHF
J: TRBJ1-2; V: TRBV4-1; D: -; size: -; DNA: TGCGCCAGCAGCCAGACTCCCCCGGTGGAGGGCCAGAATGGCTACACCTTC; CDR3: CASSQTPPVEGQNGYTF
J: TRBJ1-1; V: TRBV7-9; D: -; size: -; DNA: TGTGCCAGCAGCCTGAGGGGGGGTTTATCTGAAGCTTTCTTT; CDR3: CASSLRGGLSEAFF
J: TRBJ2-2; V: TRBV5-6; D: -; size: few; DNA: TGTGCCAGCAGCTTGGGAGTTGCAGGGTACGGGGAGCTGTTTTTT; CDR3: CASSLGVAGYGELFF
J: TRBJ1-1; V: TRBV5-1; D: -; size: few; DNA: TGCGCCAGCAGCTTGGCCCAGGCAGGGCACAGCGCTTTCTTT; CDR3: CASSLAQAGHSAFF
J: TRBJ2-1; V: TRBV10-1; D: TRBD2; size: -; DNA: TGCGCCAGCAGTGAGAAGCGGGGGGGCTCCTACAATGAGCAGTTCTTC; CDR3: CASSEKRGGSYNEQFF
J: TRBJ1-6; V: TRBV18; D: -; size: once; DNA: TGTGCCAGCTCACCCGGGACACGAGGTTCACCCCTCCACTTT; CDR3: CASSPGTRGSPLHF
J: TRBJ2-3; V: TRBV5-1; D: -; size: once; DNA: TGCGCCAGCAGCTTTTCGGGGGGCCGGTCAGATACGCAGTATTTT; CDR3: CASSFSGGRSDTQYF
J: TRBJ1-1; V: TRBV24-1; D: -; size: -; DNA: TGTGCCACCAGTGATTTAAAAGGGGGCACTGAAGCTTTCTTT; CDR3: CATSDLKGGTEAFF
J: TRBJ2-3; V: TRBV5-4; D: TRBD1; size: few; DNA: TGTGCCAGCAGGTCAAGGACAGGCAGACCAGATACGCAGTATTTT; CDR3: CASRSRTGRPDTQYF
J: TRBJ1-1; V: TRBV29-1; D: -; size: -; DNA: TGCAGCGTACCTACAGGGAACACTGAAGCTTTCTTT; CDR3: CSVPTGNTEAFF
J: TRBJ2-5; V: TRBV3-1/TRBV3-2; D: TRBD2; size: few; DNA: TGTGCCAGCAGTCCCCCCGGACTAGCGGGGGGGGAGACCCAGTACTTC; CDR3: CASSPPGLAGGETQYF
J: TRBJ1-4; V: TRBV5-1; D: -; size: -; DNA: TGCGCCAGCAGCTTGGATCCGGTGTTTCCAACTAATGAAAAACTGTTTTTT; CDR3: CASSLDPVFPTNEKLFF
J: TRBJ2-1; V: TRBV19; D: -; size: -; DNA: TGTGCCAGTAGTCCCCTGGGAGGCTACAATGAGCAGTTCTTC; CDR3: CASSPLGGYNEQFF
J: TRBJ1-5; V: TRBV2; D: TRBD1; size: -; DNA: TGTGCCAGCAGTACCCCCGACAGGGGCCCTCATAGCAATCAGCCCCAGCATTTT; CDR3: CASSTPDRGPHSNQPQHF
J: TRBJ2-1; V: TRBV5-6; D: TRBD1; size: -; DNA: TGTGCCAGCAGCCCACAGGGGGCGAATGAGCAGTTCTTC; CDR3: CASSPQGANEQFF
J: TRBJ1-1; V: TRBV5-1; D: -; size: -; DNA: TGCGCCAGCAGGAACCCGACAGGGAACACTGAAGCTTTCTTT; CDR3: CASRNPTGNTEAFF
J: TRBJ1-2; V: TRBV19; D: TRBD1; size: -; DNA: TGTGCCAGTAGTAACAAGGGGGCGCAGGATGGCTACACCTTC; CDR3: CASSNKGAQDGYTF
J: TRBJ2-5; V: TRBV15; D: -; size: -; DNA: TGTGCCACCAGCAGAGGGCAGGGGAAGGAGACCCAGTACTTC; CDR3: CATSRGQGKETQYF
J: TRBJ2-5; V: TRBV6-5; D: TRBD2; size: -; DNA: TGTGCCAGCTTACTCGGGGGGACGTTCCAAGAGACCCAGTACTTC; CDR3: CASLLGGTFQETQYF
J: TRBJ1-1; V: TRBV28; D: -; size: -; DNA: TGTGCCAGCAGTTTGCGGGGGGTCCGGACTGAAGCTTTCTTT; CDR3: CASSLRGVRTEAFF